This TCR beta chain was identified during a study of OX40 agonist ivuxolimab in advanced cancers. Study in general: Intravenous ivuxolimab at 0.01 to 10 mg/kg was given to patients every 2 weeks. Antecedent anti-PD-1, anti-PD-L1 or anti-CTLA-4 therapy was permissible, with roughly 36% having received some.

The CDR3 length is 13 residues. Between the trimmed V and J ends, which lost 7 bases and 3 bases, there was a span of 10 bases. Germline values: CDR1 MDHEN, CDR2 SYDVKM. The sample holds a few counts of this clone. Produced via immunoSEQ multiplex PCR; TCRdb's table is partial and in-frame only. The sample lists approximately 60,000 clones; 85% to 95% were seen once. This sample comprised CD4+ or CD8+ T cells sorted from blood, obtained in a trial of the OX40 agonist ivuxolimab. This chain links TRBV28 with TRBJ2-1; D is uncertain. The clonotype was recovered from an adult with an advanced solid tumor such as melanoma, head and neck, liver or kidney cancer. CDR3 DNA sequence: TGTGCCAGCACCCGGACGGGCTACAATGAGCAGTTCTTC. It yields the protein CASTRTGYNEQFF.